The 15 T cell receptor beta chains given below trace back to one sample, sequenced in a study of CXCR3-negative and CXCR3-positive naive CD8 T cells. The study, taken as a whole, reports: CXCR3-negative naive cells had less hydrophobic TRB CDR3s than did CXCR3-positive naive cells.

These receptors have no identified antigens. UMI-labeled TRB cDNA libraries were prepared by 5' RACE. After re-calling the 5' RACE reads, TCRdb lists one entry per CDR3 protein, DNA absent. The table lists approximately 8,800 distinct CDR3 sequences. Sequencing was performed on naive CXCR3+ CD8+ T cells from blood. Described subset: CD45RO-CCR7+CD27+CD95- naive CD8+ T cells expressing CXCR3 (TNR3+). These TCRs come from a human donor in good health. Some clones in this sample may be carry-over from other donors' samples.

The rearrangement joins TRBV9 to TRBJ2-1; with no DNA, the TCRdb D assignment of TRBD1 cannot be verified. This CDR3 has 13 residues. Germline V gives CDR1 SGDLS, CDR2 YYNGEE. The CDR3: CARRRSGEHEQFF.

By frequency, this clonotype is medium-sized. The V gene is TRBV5-1, the J gene TRBJ1-1; TCRdb names TRBD1, which stays unverified in the absence of DNA. This CDR3 region has 14 residues. Germline CDR1 is SGHRS and CDR2 is YFSETQ. The CDR3 sequence: CASSPWGGNTEAFF.

The chain carries TRBV5-1 and TRBJ1-1; absent DNA, TCRdb's TRBD1 call cannot be checked. The CDR3 runs to 17 residues. Germline CDR1 SGHRS, CDR2 YFSETQ. CDR3 in amino acids: CASSPRDTVSTNTEAFF.

Its frequency marks this clonotype as medium-sized. V and J are TRBV4-3 and TRBJ2-2; no DNA is available, so the TRBD1 call from TCRdb remains unchecked. In germline, CDR1 is LGHNA, CDR2 YSLEER. The CDR3 sequence is 13 residues long. The CDR3 sequence: CASSSGRTGELFF.

This chain links TRBV10-1 with TRBJ1-1. CDR3 length equals 15 residues. Germline V gene lookup returns CDR1 WNHNN and CDR2 SYGVQD (reference sequence). CDR3 loop: CASSDLTAMNTEAFF.

Measured by frequency, this clonotype is medium-sized (0.01 to 0.1%). The genes are TRBV7-9 and TRBJ2-1; no DNA is available, so the TRBD2 call from TCRdb remains unchecked. CDR1 is SEHNR, CDR2 FQNEAQ, per germline (reference sequence). The CDR3 totals 16 residues. CDR3: CASSLDLELAGTEQFF.

The CDR3 loop is CSVEDQLNYEQYF. The rearrangement uses TRBV29-1 and TRBJ2-7. The CDR3 totals 13 residues. Germline V CDR1 and CDR2: SQVTM, ANQGSEA.

The chain uses TRBV29-1 and TRBJ2-1. CDR3 length: 13 amino acids. Germline V CDR1 and CDR2: SQVTM, ANQGSEA. CDR3 region: CSVEEGIRNEQFF.

The chain has TRBV29-1 and TRBJ1-2. Germline V lookup: CDR1 SQVTM, CDR2 ANQGSEA. The CDR3 contains 12 residues. The CDR3 protein is CIVERTTGGYTF.

The CDR3 here is CSILQGWDEQYF. This chain joins TRBV29-1 and TRBJ2-7; TCRdb returns TRBD1, unconfirmable since there is no DNA. The CDR3 is 12 residues long. Germline CDR1 and CDR2: SQVTM and ANQGSEA.

The chain is built from TRBV6-6 and TRBJ2-1. CDR1 is MNHNY and CDR2 is SVGAGI in the germline V gene (reference sequence). The CDR3 runs to 14 residues. The CDR3 is CASSYYYSYNEQFF.

The rearrangement uses TRBV5-6 and TRBJ2-5. The CDR3 sequence is 13 residues long. Germline V lookup: CDR1 SGHDT, CDR2 YYEEEE. The CDR3 here is CASSFGTSETQYF.

This chain uses TRBV11-2 with TRBJ2-5; checking the TCRdb D call of TRBD2 is not possible without DNA. CDR1 and CDR2 (germline): SGHAT, FQNNGV. The length of the CDR3 is 12 residues. The CDR3 here is CSSSEERETQYF.

The V call is TRBV12-3 or TRBV12-4, the J call TRBJ2-2; TCRdb's D call, TRBD1, is unchecked because there is no DNA. The CDR3 extends over 12 amino acids. Here the CDR3 reads CASSQGIGELFF.

The gene calls are TRBV4-1 and TRBJ2-3; lacking DNA, the TRBD1 call made by TCRdb goes unchecked. Germline CDR1 and CDR2: MGHRA and YSYEKL. CDR3 length equals 14 residues. The CDR3 loop reads CASSPAGLTDTQYF.